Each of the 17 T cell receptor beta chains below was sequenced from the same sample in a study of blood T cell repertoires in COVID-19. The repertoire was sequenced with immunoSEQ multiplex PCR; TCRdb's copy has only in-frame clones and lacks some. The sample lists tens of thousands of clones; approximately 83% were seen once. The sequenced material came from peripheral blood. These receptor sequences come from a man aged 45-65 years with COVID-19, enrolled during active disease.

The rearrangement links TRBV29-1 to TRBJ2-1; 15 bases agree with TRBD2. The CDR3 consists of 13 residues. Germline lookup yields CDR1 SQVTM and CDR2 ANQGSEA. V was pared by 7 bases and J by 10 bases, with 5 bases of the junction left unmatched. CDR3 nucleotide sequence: TGCAGCGCCCTCGGGACTAGCGGGGGGGAGCAGTTCTTC. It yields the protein CSALGTSGGEQFF.

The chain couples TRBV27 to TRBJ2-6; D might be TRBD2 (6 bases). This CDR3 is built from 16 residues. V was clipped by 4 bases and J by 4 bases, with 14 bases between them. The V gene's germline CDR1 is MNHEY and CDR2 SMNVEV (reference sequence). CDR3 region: CASSSLVGGGANVLTF. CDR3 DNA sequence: TGTGCCAGCAGTTCCCTCGTGGGGGGAGGGGCCAACGTCCTGACTTTC.

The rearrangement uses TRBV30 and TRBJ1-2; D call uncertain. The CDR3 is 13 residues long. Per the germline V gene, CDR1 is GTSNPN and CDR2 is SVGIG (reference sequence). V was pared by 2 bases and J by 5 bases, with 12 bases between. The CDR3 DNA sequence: TGTGCCTGGAGTTCACGGAGTCCGTATGGCTACACCTTC. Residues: CAWSSRSPYGYTF.

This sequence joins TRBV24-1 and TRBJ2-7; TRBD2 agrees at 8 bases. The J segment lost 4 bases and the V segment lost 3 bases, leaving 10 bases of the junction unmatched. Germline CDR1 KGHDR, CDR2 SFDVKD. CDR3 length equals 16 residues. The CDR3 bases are TGTGCCACCAGTGATACGGGCCGGGGGGGAGGATACGAGCAGTACTTC. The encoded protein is CATSDTGRGGGYEQYF.

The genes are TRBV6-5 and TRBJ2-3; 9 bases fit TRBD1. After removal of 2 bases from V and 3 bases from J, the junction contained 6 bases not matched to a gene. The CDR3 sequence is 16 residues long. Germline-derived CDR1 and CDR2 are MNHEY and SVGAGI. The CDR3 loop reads CASSYMDRGSTDTQYF. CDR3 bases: TGTGCCAGCAGTTACATGGACAGGGGATCGACAGATACGCAGTATTTT.

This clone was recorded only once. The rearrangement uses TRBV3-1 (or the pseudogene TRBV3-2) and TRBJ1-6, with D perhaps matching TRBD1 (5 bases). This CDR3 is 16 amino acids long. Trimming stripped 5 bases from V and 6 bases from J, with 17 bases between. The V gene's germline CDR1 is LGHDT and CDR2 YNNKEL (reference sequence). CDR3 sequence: CASSTRTGQGNSPLHF. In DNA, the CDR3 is TGTGCCAGCAGCACCCGCACAGGCCAGGGTAATTCACCCCTCCACTTT.

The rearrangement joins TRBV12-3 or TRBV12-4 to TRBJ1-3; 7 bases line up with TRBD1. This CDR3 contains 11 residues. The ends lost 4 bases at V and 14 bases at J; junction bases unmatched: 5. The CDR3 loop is CASSSTGPLYF. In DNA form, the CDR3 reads TGTGCCAGCAGTTCGACAGGGCCCTTATATTTT.

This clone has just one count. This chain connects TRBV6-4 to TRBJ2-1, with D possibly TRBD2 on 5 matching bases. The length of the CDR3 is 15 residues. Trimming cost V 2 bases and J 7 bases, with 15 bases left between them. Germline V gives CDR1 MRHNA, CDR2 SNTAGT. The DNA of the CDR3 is TGTGCCAGCAGTGACGGCGGGCGAGGGTCAAATGAGCAGTTCTTC. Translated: CASSDGGRGSNEQFF.

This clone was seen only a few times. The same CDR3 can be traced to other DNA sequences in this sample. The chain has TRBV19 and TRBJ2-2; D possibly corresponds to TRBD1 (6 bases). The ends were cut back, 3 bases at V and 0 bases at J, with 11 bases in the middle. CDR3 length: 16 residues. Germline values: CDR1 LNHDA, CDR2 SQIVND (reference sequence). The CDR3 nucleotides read TGTGCCAGTAGTATCCAGGGGACGGCGAACACCGGGGAGCTGTTTTTT. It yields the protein CASSIQGTANTGELFF. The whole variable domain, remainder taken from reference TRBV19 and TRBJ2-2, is DGGITQSPKYLFRKEGQNVTLSCEQNLNHDAMYWYRQDPGQGLRLIYYSQIVNDFQKGDIAEGYSVSREKKESFPLTVTSAQKNPTAFYLCASSIQGTANTGELFFGEGSRLTVL.

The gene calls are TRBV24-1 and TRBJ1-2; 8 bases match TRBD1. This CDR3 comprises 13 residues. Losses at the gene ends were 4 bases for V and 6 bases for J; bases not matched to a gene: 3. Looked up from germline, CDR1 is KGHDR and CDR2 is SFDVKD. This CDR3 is CATSERTGNGYTF. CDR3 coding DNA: TGTGCCACCAGTGAAAGGACAGGGAATGGCTACACCTTC.

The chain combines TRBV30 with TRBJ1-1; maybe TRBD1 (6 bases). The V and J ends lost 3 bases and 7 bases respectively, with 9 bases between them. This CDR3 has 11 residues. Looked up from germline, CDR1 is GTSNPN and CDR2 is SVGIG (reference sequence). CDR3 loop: CAWRRGGEAFF. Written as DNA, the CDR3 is TGTGCCTGGAGGAGGGGGGGTGAAGCTTTCTTT.

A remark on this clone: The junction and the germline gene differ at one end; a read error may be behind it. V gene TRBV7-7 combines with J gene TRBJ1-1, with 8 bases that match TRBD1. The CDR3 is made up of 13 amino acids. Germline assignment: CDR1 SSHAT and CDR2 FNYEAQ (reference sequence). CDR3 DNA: TGTGCTAGCAGTCACAAACAGGGGGGGGAAGCTTTCTTT. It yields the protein CASSHKQGGEAFF.

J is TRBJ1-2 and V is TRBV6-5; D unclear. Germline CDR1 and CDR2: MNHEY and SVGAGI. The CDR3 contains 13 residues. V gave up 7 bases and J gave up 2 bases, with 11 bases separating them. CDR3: CASTQRGNYGYTF. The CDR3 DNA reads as TGTGCCAGCACCCAGCGCGGAAACTATGGCTACACCTTC.

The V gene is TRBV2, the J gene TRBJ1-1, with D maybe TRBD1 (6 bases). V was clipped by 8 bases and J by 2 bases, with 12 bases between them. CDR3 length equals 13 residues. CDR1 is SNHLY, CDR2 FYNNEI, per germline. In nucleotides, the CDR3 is TGTGCCAGCGTCCGGGACACCAACACTGAAGCTTTCTTT. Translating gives CASVRDTNTEAFF.

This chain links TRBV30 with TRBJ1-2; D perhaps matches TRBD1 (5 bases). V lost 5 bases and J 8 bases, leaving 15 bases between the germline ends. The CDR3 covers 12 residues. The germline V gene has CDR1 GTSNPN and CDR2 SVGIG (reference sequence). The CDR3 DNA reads TGTGCCTGGGCTCCAGGGCCCTACGGCTACACCTTC. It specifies CAWAPGPYGYTF. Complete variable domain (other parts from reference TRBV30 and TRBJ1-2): SQTIHQWPATLVQPVGSPLSLECTVEGTSNPNLYWYRQAAGRGLQLLFYSVGIGQISSEVPQNLSASRPQDRQFILSSKKLLLSDSGFYLCAWAPGPYGYTFGSGTRLTVV.

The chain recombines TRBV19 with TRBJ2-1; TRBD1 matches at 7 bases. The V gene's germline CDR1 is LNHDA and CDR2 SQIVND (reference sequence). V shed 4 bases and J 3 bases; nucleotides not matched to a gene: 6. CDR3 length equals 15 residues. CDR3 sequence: CASSTTGQSYNEQFF. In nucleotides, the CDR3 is TGTGCCAGTAGTACTACGGGACAGAGCTACAATGAGCAGTTCTTC.

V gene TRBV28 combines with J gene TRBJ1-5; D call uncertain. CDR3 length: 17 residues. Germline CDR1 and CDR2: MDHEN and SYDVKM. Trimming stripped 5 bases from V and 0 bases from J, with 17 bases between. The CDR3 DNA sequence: TGTGCCAGCAGTCAGTACAGTACCAGCTATAGCAATCAGCCCCAGCATTTT. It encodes CASSQYSTSYSNQPQHF.